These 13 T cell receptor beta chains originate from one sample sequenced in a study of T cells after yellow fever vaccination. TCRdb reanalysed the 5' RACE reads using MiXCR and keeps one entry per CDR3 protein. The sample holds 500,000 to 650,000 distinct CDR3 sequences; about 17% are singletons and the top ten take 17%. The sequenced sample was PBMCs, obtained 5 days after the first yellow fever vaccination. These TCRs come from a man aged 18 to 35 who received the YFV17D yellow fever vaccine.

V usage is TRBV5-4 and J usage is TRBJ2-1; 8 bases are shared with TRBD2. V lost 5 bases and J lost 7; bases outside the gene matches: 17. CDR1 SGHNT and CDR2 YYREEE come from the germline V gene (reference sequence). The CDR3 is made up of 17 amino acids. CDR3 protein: CASRVWGSGGGLNEQFF. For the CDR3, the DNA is TGTGCCAGCAGGGTTTGGGGGAGCGGGGGCGGATTGAATGAGCAGTTCTTC.

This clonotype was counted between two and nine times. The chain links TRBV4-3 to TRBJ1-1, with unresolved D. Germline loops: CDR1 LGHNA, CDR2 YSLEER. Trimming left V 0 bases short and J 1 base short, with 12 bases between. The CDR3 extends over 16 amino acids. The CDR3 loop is CASSQDLGPGNTEAFF. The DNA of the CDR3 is TGCGCCAGCAGCCAAGATTTAGGGCCGGGGAACACTGAAGCTTTCTTT.

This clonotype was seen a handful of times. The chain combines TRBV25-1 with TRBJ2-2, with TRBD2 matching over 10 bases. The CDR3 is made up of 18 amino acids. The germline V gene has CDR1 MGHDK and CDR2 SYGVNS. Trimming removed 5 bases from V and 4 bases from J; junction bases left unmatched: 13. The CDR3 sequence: CASSPPLQLAGPTGELFF. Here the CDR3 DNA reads TGTGCCAGCAGTCCTCCTCTACAACTAGCGGGGCCCACCGGGGAGCTGTTTTTT.

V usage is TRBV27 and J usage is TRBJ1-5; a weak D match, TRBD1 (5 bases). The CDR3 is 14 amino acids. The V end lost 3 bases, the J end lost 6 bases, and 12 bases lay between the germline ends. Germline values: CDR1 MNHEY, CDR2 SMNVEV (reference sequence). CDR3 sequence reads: CASSLGVAGQPQHF. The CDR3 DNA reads TGTGCCAGCAGTTTGGGGGTTGCCGGTCAGCCCCAGCATTTT.

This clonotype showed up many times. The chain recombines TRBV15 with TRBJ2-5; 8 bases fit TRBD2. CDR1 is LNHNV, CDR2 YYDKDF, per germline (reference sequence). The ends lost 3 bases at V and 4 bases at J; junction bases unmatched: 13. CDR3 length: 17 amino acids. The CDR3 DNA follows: TGTGCCACCAGCAGCCATACTACTCCGGGACTAGGAGAGACCCAGTACTTC. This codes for CATSSHTTPGLGETQYF.

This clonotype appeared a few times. This CDR3 is CASSFLTGGPLYGYTF. The CDR3 region has the DNA TGTGCCAGCAGTTTTCTAACAGGGGGTCCCCTCTATGGCTACACCTTC. The chain links TRBV27 to TRBJ1-2, with 8 bases aligning to TRBD1. After removal of 3 bases from V and 4 bases from J, the junction contained 10 bases not matched to a gene. Germline V gene data show CDR1 as MNHEY and CDR2 as SMNVEV (reference sequence). This CDR3 has 16 amino acids.

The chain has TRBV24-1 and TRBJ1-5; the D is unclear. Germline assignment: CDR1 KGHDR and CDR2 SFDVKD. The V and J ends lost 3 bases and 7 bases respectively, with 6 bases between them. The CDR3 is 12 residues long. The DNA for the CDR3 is TGTGCCACCAGTGATGGTGGCCAGCCCCAGCATTTT. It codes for CATSDGGQPQHF.

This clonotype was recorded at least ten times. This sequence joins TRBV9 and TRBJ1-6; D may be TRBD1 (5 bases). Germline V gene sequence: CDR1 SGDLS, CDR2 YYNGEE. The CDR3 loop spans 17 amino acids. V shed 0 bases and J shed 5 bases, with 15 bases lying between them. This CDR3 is CASSVDGRAWDNSPLHF. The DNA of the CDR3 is TGTGCCAGCAGCGTAGATGGCAGGGCGTGGGATAATTCACCCCTCCACTTT.

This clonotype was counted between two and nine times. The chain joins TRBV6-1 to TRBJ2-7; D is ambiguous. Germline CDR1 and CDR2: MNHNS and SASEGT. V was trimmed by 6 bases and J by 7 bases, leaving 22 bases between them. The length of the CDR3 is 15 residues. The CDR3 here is CASSPEGVAVREQYF. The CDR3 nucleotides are TGTGCCAGCAGCCCGGAAGGCGTGGCGGTGAGGGAGCAGTACTTC.

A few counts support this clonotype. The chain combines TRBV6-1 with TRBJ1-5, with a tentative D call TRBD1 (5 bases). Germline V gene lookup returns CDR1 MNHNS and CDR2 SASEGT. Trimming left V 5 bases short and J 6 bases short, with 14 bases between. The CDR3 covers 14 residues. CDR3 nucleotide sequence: TGTGCCAGCAGTAGTATCGGGGGAAGTCAGCCCCAGCATTTT. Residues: CASSSIGGSQPQHF.

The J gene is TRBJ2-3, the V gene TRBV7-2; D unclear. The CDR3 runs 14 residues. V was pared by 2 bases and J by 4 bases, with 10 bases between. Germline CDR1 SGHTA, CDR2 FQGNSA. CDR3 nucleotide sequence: TGTGCCAGCAGCTTAAACGGGCGGCCAGATACGCAGTATTTT. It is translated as CASSLNGRPDTQYF.

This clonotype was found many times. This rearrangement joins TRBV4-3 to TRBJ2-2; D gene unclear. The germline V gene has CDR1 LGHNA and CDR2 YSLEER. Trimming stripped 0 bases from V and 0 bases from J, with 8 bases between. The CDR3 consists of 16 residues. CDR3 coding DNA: TGCGCCAGCAGCCAAGATGGGCTGGCGAACACCGGGGAGCTGTTTTTT. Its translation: CASSQDGLANTGELFF.

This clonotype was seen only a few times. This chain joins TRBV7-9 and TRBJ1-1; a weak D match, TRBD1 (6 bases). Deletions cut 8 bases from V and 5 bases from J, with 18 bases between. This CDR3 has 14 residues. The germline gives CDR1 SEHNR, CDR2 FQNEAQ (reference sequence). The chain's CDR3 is CASGSVQGRTEAFF. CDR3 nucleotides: TGTGCCAGCGGGTCGGTGCAGGGGAGGACTGAAGCTTTCTTT.